A single sample is the source of the 14 T cell receptor beta chains below, sequenced in a study of CD8 T cells in ankylosing spondylitis. The study, taken as a whole, reports: Typical of ankylosing spondylitis blood, it appeared, was a TCR beta motif of eight highly homologous variants.

Each CDR3 protein gets one entry after TCRdb re-called the 5' RACE reads with MiXCR. The repertoire includes around 430,000 distinct CDR3 sequences, over 15% of them detected once, and approximately 1% sits in the top ten. No antigens are known for them. Sequencing was carried out using blood, either unsorted or a sorted T cell fraction (not recorded which). All receptors derive from a male donor with ankylosing spondylitis.

The J gene is TRBJ1-3, the V gene TRBV20-1; possibly TRBD1 for D (6 bases). This CDR3 has 16 amino acids. The V gene's germline CDR1 is DFQATT and CDR2 SNEGSKA (reference sequence). V lost 6 bases and J lost 0, with 18 bases in between. The CDR3 region is CSAALRTAFSGNTIYF. DNA of the CDR3: TGCAGTGCCGCCCTTCGGACAGCCTTCTCTGGAAACACCATATATTTT.

This clonotype came up many times. The V call is TRBV12-3 or TRBV12-4, the J call TRBJ1-1; D may be TRBD1 (5 bases). V was shortened by 5 bases and J by 2 bases, with 12 bases between the two germline ends. The CDR3 is 14 residues long. The CDR3 reads CASSPHRRNTEAFF. The CDR3 bases are TGTGCCAGCAGTCCCCACAGGAGAAACACTGAAGCTTTCTTT.

V gene TRBV12-3 or TRBV12-4 combines with J gene TRBJ2-1; 10 bases are shared with TRBD2. The length of the CDR3 is 15 residues. V shed 5 bases, J shed 6 bases, and the junction held 7 bases outside the gene matches. CDR3 region: CASSASGRAINEQFF. The CDR3 bases are TGTGCCAGCAGTGCAAGCGGGAGGGCAATCAATGAGCAGTTCTTC.

V gene TRBV6-1 combines with J gene TRBJ1-5; 8 positions agree with TRBD1. V lost 5 bases, J lost 5 bases, and 5 bases stayed unmatched. The germline CDR1 and CDR2 sequences are MNHNS and SASEGT. The CDR3 runs 14 residues. For the CDR3, the DNA is TGTGCCAGCAGTATAAGGACAGGGTATCAGCCCCAGCATTTT. Translation gives CASSIRTGYQPQHF.

This clonotype was detected ten times or more. The chain recombines TRBV10-3 with TRBJ2-7; a weak D match, TRBD1 (6 bases). Germline V lookup: CDR1 ENHRY, CDR2 SYGVKD. V was cut by 10 bases and J by 0 bases, with 16 bases left in between. This CDR3 is built from 14 residues. The CDR3 bases are TGTGCCACCGAACAGGGTTTTGGCTCCTACGAGCAGTACTTC. Translating gives CATEQGFGSYEQYF.

This clonotype was seen more than once but under ten times. The genes are TRBV3-1 and TRBJ1-1; no reliable D call. V gave up 4 bases and J gave up 0 bases, with 6 bases separating them. In germline, CDR1 is LGHDT, CDR2 YNNKEL (reference sequence). There are 13 residues in the CDR3. Here the CDR3 reads CASSPILNTEAFF. In nucleotides, the CDR3 is TGTGCCAGCAGCCCTATCTTGAACACTGAAGCTTTCTTT.

J is TRBJ1-1 and V is TRBV5-1; 10 bases fit TRBD1. The CDR3 runs 16 residues. Germline loops: CDR1 SGHRS, CDR2 YFSETQ. V was clipped by 5 bases and J by 4 bases; unmatched bases: 11. CDR3 DNA sequence: TGCGCCAGCAGATCCGGGACAGGGGTTATGGGCACTGAAGCTTTCTTT. It specifies CASRSGTGVMGTEAFF.

This chain joins TRBV20-1 and TRBJ2-1; 10 bases agree with TRBD2. This CDR3 comprises 15 residues. The ends lost 6 bases at V and 3 bases at J; junction bases unmatched: 8. CDR1 is DFQATT and CDR2 is SNEGSKA in the germline V gene (reference sequence). The CDR3 is CSARAAGGFYNEQFF. Written as DNA, the CDR3 is TGCAGTGCGCGAGCAGCGGGGGGGTTCTACAATGAGCAGTTCTTC.

CDR3 in amino acids: CASSFPSKGYTF. For the CDR3, the DNA is TGTGCCAGCAGTTTCCCCTCCAAAGGCTACACCTTC. This rearrangement joins TRBV12-3 or TRBV12-4 to TRBJ1-2; D gene uncertain. V gave up 3 bases and J gave up 8 bases, with 10 bases separating them. This CDR3 contains 12 residues.

The chain combines TRBV6-5 with TRBJ1-6; 11 nucleotides align to TRBD1. V dropped 2 bases and J dropped 8; count of bases not matched to a gene: 11. CDR3 size: 18 residues. Germline-derived CDR1 and CDR2 are MNHEY and SVGAGI. The CDR3 sequence: CASSYKRPGQGVDSPLHF. Written as DNA, the CDR3 is TGTGCCAGCAGTTACAAGCGACCGGGACAGGGGGTTGATTCACCCCTCCACTTT.

The rearrangement joins TRBV3-1 to TRBJ2-1, with D possibly being TRBD2 (6 bases). V lost 4 bases to trimming and J lost 9 bases, with 13 bases between them. Germline-derived CDR1 and CDR2 are LGHDT and YNNKEL (reference sequence). The CDR3 loop spans 13 amino acids. CDR3 sequence: CASSLLMGGEQFF. The CDR3 DNA reads as TGTGCCAGCAGCCTCCTCATGGGGGGTGAGCAGTTCTTC.

This clonotype was recorded many times. The rearrangement uses TRBV11-2 and TRBJ2-3; perhaps TRBD1 as D (6 bases). The germline gives CDR1 SGHAT, CDR2 FQNNGV. This CDR3 contains 16 residues. Trimming shortened V by 6 bases and J by 3 bases, and 19 bases separated the two germline ends. The CDR3 protein is CASRELGVTGTDTQYF. The CDR3 nucleotides read TGTGCCAGCAGAGAACTCGGGGTTACAGGGACAGATACGCAGTATTTT.

The J gene is TRBJ2-3, the V gene TRBV6-1; 11 bases agree with TRBD2. V shed 7 bases, J shed 5 bases, and the junction held 11 bases outside the gene matches. Germline V gene lookup returns CDR1 MNHNS and CDR2 SASEGT. CDR3 length: 16 residues. CDR3 sequence: CASNLGVAGGQDTQYF. Here the CDR3 DNA reads TGTGCCAGCAATCTCGGAGTAGCGGGGGGGCAAGATACGCAGTATTTT.

This clonotype was detected many times. The rearrangement joins TRBV10-3 to TRBJ2-7; 10 nucleotides agree with TRBD2. Germline V gene data show CDR1 as ENHRY and CDR2 as SYGVKD. J lost 5 bases, V lost 0 bases, and 4 bases had no gene match. The CDR3 is 15 residues long. In DNA, the CDR3 is TGTGCCATCAGTGAGTCTTCTAGCGGGGGTGACGAGCAGTACTTC. Translated, it gives CAISESSSGGDEQYF.